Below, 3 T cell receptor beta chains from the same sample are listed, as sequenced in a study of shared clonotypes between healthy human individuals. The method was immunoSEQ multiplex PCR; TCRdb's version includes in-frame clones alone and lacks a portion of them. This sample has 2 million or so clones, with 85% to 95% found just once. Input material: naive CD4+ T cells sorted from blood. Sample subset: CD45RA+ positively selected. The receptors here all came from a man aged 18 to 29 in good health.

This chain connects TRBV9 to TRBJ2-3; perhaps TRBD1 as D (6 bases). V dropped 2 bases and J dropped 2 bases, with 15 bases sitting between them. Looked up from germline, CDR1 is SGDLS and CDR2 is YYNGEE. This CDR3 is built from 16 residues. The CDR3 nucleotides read TGTGCCAGCAGCGTCTCCGGGACACTCATCACAGATACGCAGTATTTT. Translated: CASSVSGTLITDTQYF.

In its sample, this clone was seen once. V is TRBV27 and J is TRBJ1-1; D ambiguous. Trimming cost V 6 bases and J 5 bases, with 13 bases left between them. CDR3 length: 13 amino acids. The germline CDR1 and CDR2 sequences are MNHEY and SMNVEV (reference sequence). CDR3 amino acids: CASRRNGGTEAFF. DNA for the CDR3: TGTGCCAGCAGACGCAACGGTGGGACTGAAGCTTTCTTT.

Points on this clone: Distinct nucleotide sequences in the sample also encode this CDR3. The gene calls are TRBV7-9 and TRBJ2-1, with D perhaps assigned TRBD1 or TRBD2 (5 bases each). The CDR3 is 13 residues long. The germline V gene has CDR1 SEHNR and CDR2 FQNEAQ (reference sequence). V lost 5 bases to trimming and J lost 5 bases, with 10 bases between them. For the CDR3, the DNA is TGTGCCAGCAGCCTCGGGGCTGACAATGAGCAGTTCTTC. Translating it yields CASSLGADNEQFF.